This T cell receptor beta chain appears in the sequencing data of a study of blood T cells in healthy people across ages. Study information: The capture of about one barcoded beta molecule per two T cells was achieved by template switching.

Every sample had a minimum of 6.5 million PBMCs isolated. Through a sample-barcoded 5' primer and a J-beta primer mix, a second PCR was run for roughly 6 to 12 cycles. A template-switch adaptor containing 12 random nucleotides labeled each cDNA molecule. In TCRdb, the 5' RACE reads were re-called with MiXCR into one record per CDR3 protein. The repertoire has hundreds of thousands of distinct CDR3 sequences, roughly 50% of them found once; the top ten carry about a quarter. The CDR3 length is 15 residues. Trimming cost V 0 bases and J 8 bases; bases outside gene matches: 6. Germline V gene data show CDR1 as LGHNA and CDR2 as YSLEER. Only one count was recorded for this clonotype.

Source material: blood. This chain links TRBV4-3 with TRBJ1-2; TRBD1 agrees at 10 bases. The receptor's source is a man in his forties in good health. The CDR3 DNA sequence: TGCGCCAGCAGCCAAGACGGGACAGGGGTATGCGGCTACACCTTC. Encoded protein: CASSQDGTGVCGYTF.